What follows are 27 T cell receptor beta chains derived from one specimen sequenced in a study of cytomegalovirus exposure and HLA in healthy donors. In the PCR, 60 Vbeta and 13 Jbeta primers were used. Measured with immunoSEQ multiplex PCR; TCRdb has only the in-frame clones, and not every one. The sample has some 110,000 clones; around three quarters are singletons. The source material was PBMCs. These receptors were taken from a man between 25 and 39 years old in good health and CMV-seropositive.

This chain links TRBV2 with TRBJ1-2; D is unclear. This CDR3 has 12 amino acids. V lost 2 bases and J lost 4, with 5 bases in between. Looked up from germline, CDR1 is SNHLY and CDR2 is FYNNEI. The DNA for the CDR3 is TGTGCCAGCAGTGAACCCGGCTATGGCTACACCTTC. Encoded protein: CASSEPGYGYTF.

The chain is built from TRBV29-1 and TRBJ1-2; D is unresolved. CDR1 SQVTM and CDR2 ANQGSEA come from the germline V gene. The V end lost 7 bases, the J end lost 2 bases, and 11 bases lay between the germline ends. The CDR3 is 12 residues long. For the CDR3, the DNA is TGCAGCGCGGGAGAGATCAACTATGGCTACACCTTC. This sequence encodes CSAGEINYGYTF.

This clone appeared a single time. V is TRBV5-1 and J is TRBJ2-4; 10 bases fit TRBD1. After removal of 3 bases from V and 7 bases from J, the junction contained 4 bases not matched to a gene. The CDR3 extends over 14 amino acids. Looked up from germline, CDR1 is SGHRS and CDR2 is YFSETQ. The CDR3 DNA sequence: TGCGCCAGCAGCTGGACGGGACAGGGGAACATTCAGTACTTC. Protein product: CASSWTGQGNIQYF.

V is TRBV4-1 and J is TRBJ2-1; TRBD2 might be the D (5 bases). Per germline, CDR1 MGHRA and CDR2 YSYEKL. Deletions cut 0 bases from V and 10 bases from J, with 13 bases between. The CDR3 consists of 14 residues. The CDR3 spells CASSQELDSLEQFF. For the CDR3, the DNA is TGCGCCAGCAGCCAAGAACTGGACTCCCTCGAGCAGTTCTTC.

The J gene is TRBJ1-2, the V gene TRBV21-1; TRBD1, the table's D call, lacks a check against the DNA. TRBV21-1 is annotated as a pseudogene. The CDR3 runs to 15 residues. The CDR3 DNA reads as TGTGCCACAGGCCCGGGACAGAAAAACATGGGCGGCTACACCTTC. This gives the protein CATGPGQKNMGGYTF.

The V and J genes are TRBV6-1 and TRBJ2-1; 7 bases map to TRBD2. The CDR3 has 18 amino acids. J lost 8 bases, V lost 2 bases, and 18 bases had no gene match. Germline V CDR1 and CDR2: MNHNS, SASEGT. Here the CDR3 DNA reads TGTGCCAGCAGTGAACTTCTGGTTGCGGGGGATATGCTCGATGAGCAGTTCTTC. It yields the protein CASSELLVAGDMLDEQFF.

The chain combines TRBV28 with TRBJ2-7; D is possibly TRBD1 (6 bases). CDR3 length equals 17 residues. CDR1 and CDR2 (germline): MDHEN, SYDVKM. V lost 2 bases and J lost 0, with 17 bases in between. The chain's CDR3 is CASSLDLRDTLSYEQYF. DNA of the CDR3: TGTGCCAGCAGTTTAGACCTCCGGGACACACTCTCCTACGAGCAGTACTTC.

CDR3 sequence (DNA): TGTGCCAGCAGCGCGGGACTAGCGTTTTCCTACGAGCAGTACTTC. Amino acids: CASSAGLAFSYEQYF. This chain uses TRBV28 with TRBJ2-7; 10 bases match TRBD2. Germline CDR1 is MDHEN and CDR2 is SYDVKM. The V and J ends lost 6 bases and 1 base, in that order; junction bases with no gene match: 6. This CDR3 spans 15 amino acids.

The chain is built from TRBV13 and TRBJ2-7, with TRBD2 matching 9 bases. This CDR3 spans 14 amino acids. Germline V CDR1 and CDR2: PRHDT, FYEKMQ (reference sequence). V shed 4 bases, J shed 1 base, and the junction held 2 bases outside the gene matches. CDR3 amino acids: CASSSTSGSYEQYF. CDR3 nucleotide sequence: TGTGCCAGCAGCTCGACTAGCGGTTCCTACGAGCAGTACTTC.

The genes are TRBV7-2 and TRBJ2-1; possibly TRBD1 for D (5 bases). The CDR3 extends over 16 amino acids. V was cut by 1 base and J by 10 bases, with 20 bases left in between. Germline V CDR1 and CDR2: SGHTA, FQGNSA. The CDR3 sequence is CASSLEGVVPSQEQFF. The CDR3 coding sequence is TGTGCCAGCAGCTTAGAAGGGGTAGTTCCATCACAGGAGCAGTTCTTC.

This clone was recorded a few times. V is TRBV14 and J is TRBJ2-7; D might be TRBD1 (6 bases). There are 17 residues in the CDR3. CDR1 is SGHDN and CDR2 is FVKESK in the germline V gene. V was trimmed by 0 bases and J by 2 bases, leaving 17 bases between them. CDR3 nucleotide sequence: TGTGCCAGCAGCCAAGATGGGAGACAGGATGTCCCCTACGAGCAGTACTTC. This encodes CASSQDGRQDVPYEQYF.

The CDR3 is CASSLGLAGPEQYF. CDR3 DNA sequence: TGTGCCAGCAGTTTGGGACTAGCGGGACCTGAGCAGTACTTC. This rearrangement joins TRBV27 to TRBJ2-7; TRBD2 aligns across 13 bases. In germline, CDR1 is MNHEY, CDR2 SMNVEV (reference sequence). V dropped 3 bases and J dropped 7; count of bases not matched to a gene: 3. There are 14 residues in the CDR3.

V gene TRBV7-2 combines with J gene TRBJ2-3; weak D call: TRBD2 (5 bases). The CDR3 extends over 16 amino acids. V was cut by 1 base and J by 2 bases, with 13 bases left in between. Germline V gives CDR1 SGHTA, CDR2 FQGNSA. CDR3 coding DNA: TGTGCCAGCAGCTTAGTTCGGGGAATAACCACAGATACGCAGTATTTT. This codes for CASSLVRGITTDTQYF.

The chain uses TRBV6-4 and TRBJ1-2; D gene uncertain. V lost 0 bases and J lost 2, with 10 bases in between. CDR1 is MRHNA, CDR2 SNTAGT, per germline. CDR3 length: 15 residues. CDR3 protein: CASSDSPGFNYGYTF. CDR3 nucleotides: TGTGCCAGCAGTGACTCGCCGGGTTTCAACTATGGCTACACCTTC.

This chain joins TRBV28 and TRBJ1-6, with D tentatively TRBD1 (6 bases). The CDR3 contains 15 residues. Trimming stripped 5 bases from V and 7 bases from J, with 15 bases between. Germline V gene sequence: CDR1 MDHEN, CDR2 SYDVKM. CDR3 loop: CASSTNRAGNSPLHF. DNA of the CDR3: TGTGCCAGCAGTACCAACAGGGCCGGGAATTCACCCCTCCACTTT.

The chain carries TRBV7-6 and TRBJ2-3; 12 bases agree with TRBD2. Germline V CDR1 and CDR2: SGHVS, FNYEAQ. The CDR3 has 16 residues. With V trimmed by 4 bases and J by 2 bases, 4 bases remained unmatched. This CDR3 is CASSSLAGGFTDTQYF. The CDR3 bases are TGTGCCAGCAGCTCCCTAGCGGGAGGGTTCACAGATACGCAGTATTTT.

The chain uses TRBV4-2 and TRBJ1-1, with a possible D match to TRBD1 (5 bases). The V end was cut by 2 bases, the J end by 4 bases, with 11 bases between. Germline values: CDR1 LGHNA, CDR2 YNFKEQ. CDR3 length: 14 residues. The DNA for the CDR3 is TGTGCCAGCAGCCAACTGGCAGGGCCCACTGAAGCTTTCTTT. This gives the protein CASSQLAGPTEAFF.

This chain uses TRBV13 with TRBJ2-7; D perhaps matches TRBD2 (5 bases). Trimming took 4 bases from V and 0 from J, leaving 7 bases between them. The CDR3 sequence is 13 residues long. CDR1 PRHDT and CDR2 FYEKMQ come from the germline V gene (reference sequence). CDR3 region: CASSYRDSYEQYF. Here the CDR3 DNA reads TGTGCCAGCAGCTATCGGGACTCCTACGAGCAGTACTTC.

This clone is a singleton in its sample. The rearrangement links TRBV9 to TRBJ1-4; TRBD1 matches at 11 bases. The CDR3 is 16 amino acids. Germline V gene lookup returns CDR1 SGDLS and CDR2 YYNGEE. The trim removed 4 bases at V and 4 bases at J, leaving 6 bases unmatched. In nucleotides, the CDR3 is TGTGCCAGCAGCCCCGGACAGGGGGCGGGTAATGAAAAACTGTTTTTT. It yields the protein CASSPGQGAGNEKLFF.

This clone was counted a single time. Here the CDR3 DNA reads TGTGCCAGCAGGGTAGCGGGAGGGTCCTACAATGAGCAGTTCTTC. This translates into CASRVAGGSYNEQFF. V is TRBV2 and J is TRBJ2-1; 11 bases are shared with TRBD2. The CDR3 is 15 amino acids. V shed 6 bases and J 1 base; nucleotides not matched to a gene: 2. The V gene's germline CDR1 is SNHLY and CDR2 FYNNEI.

The gene calls are TRBV27 and TRBJ2-1, with 12 bases that match TRBD2. The CDR3 loop spans 18 amino acids. Germline-derived CDR1 and CDR2 are MNHEY and SMNVEV (reference sequence). Trimming at V came to 2 bases and at J to 4 bases, leaving 9 bases not matched to a gene. The CDR3 coding sequence is TGTGCCAGCAGTTTACCCGGCTCTAGCGGGGGGGCATACAATGAGCAGTTCTTC. It encodes CASSLPGSSGGAYNEQFF.

The chain couples TRBV28 to TRBJ1-4, with D uncertain. The germline V and J ends were trimmed by 6 bases and 10 bases, with 21 bases remaining between them. Germline CDR1 reads MDHEN; CDR2 reads SYDVKM. This CDR3 spans 15 amino acids. CDR3 region: CASREGPDFGGKLFF. CDR3 coding DNA: TGTGCCAGCAGAGAAGGGCCCGACTTCGGAGGAAAACTGTTTTTT.

This clone showed up just once. This rearrangement joins TRBV5-1 to TRBJ2-3; 7 bases agree with TRBD1. Germline-derived CDR1 and CDR2 are SGHRS and YFSETQ. The CDR3 is 14 amino acids. V gave up 6 bases and J gave up 5 bases; unmatched junction bases: 9. The CDR3 nucleotides read TGCGCCAGCATTTCCCAGGGGGTAGGAGATACGCAGTATTTT. Protein: CASISQGVGDTQYF.

The chain joins TRBV29-1 to TRBJ1-2, with 7 bases aligning to TRBD1. Germline CDR1 and CDR2: SQVTM and ANQGSEA. This CDR3 has 13 amino acids. V dropped 7 bases and J dropped 4; count of bases not matched to a gene: 9. In DNA, the CDR3 is TGCAGCGCAAGGGACAGCCTCATCTATGGCTACACCTTC. It specifies CSARDSLIYGYTF.

The rearrangement links TRBV6-5 to TRBJ1-6, with D hard to call. CDR1 is MNHEY and CDR2 is SVGAGI in the germline V gene. V lost 6 bases and J lost 4, with 7 bases in between. The CDR3 consists of 13 residues. CDR3 bases: TGTGCCAGCAGCCGGGAGTATAATTCACCCCTCCACTTT. Protein: CASSREYNSPLHF.

The V gene is TRBV28, the J gene TRBJ2-7; D may be TRBD1 (6 bases). The CDR3 spans 15 residues. Trimming took 4 bases from V and 3 from J, leaving 16 bases between them. CDR1 and CDR2 from the germline V gene are MDHEN and SYDVKM. DNA of the CDR3: TGTGCCAGCAGTTCCCGACAGGCCCTAGGCTACGAGCAGTACTTC. Translated, it gives CASSSRQALGYEQYF.

The rearrangement uses TRBV4-1 and TRBJ1-1, with a weak D call TRBD1 (5 bases). V lost 0 bases and J lost 7, with 15 bases in between. CDR1 is MGHRA and CDR2 is YSYEKL in the germline V gene. The CDR3 spans 15 residues. The CDR3 DNA reads as TGCGCCAGCAGCCAAGACAACGGACCCACAGGTGAAGCTTTCTTT. Its protein product is CASSQDNGPTGEAFF.